A selection of T cell receptor beta chains follows, all from one sample in a study of CD8+CD57+ T cells in acquired aplastic anemia. TCRdb reprocessed the reads with MiXCR, giving one entry per CDR3 protein. Found here are around 130,000 distinct CDR3 sequences, under 60% of them singletons; the top ten hold 25% to 35%. Sequencing was done on a sample of sorted CD4+, CD8+, or CD8+CD57+ T cells (not recorded which) from PBMCs. The receptors derive from a human donor with aplastic anemia. Each CDR3 is given with its conserved first and last residue. The D gene is left open where the match is weak. Expanded clones get a size class; other rows say once, few or many, or leave the size out.

>.|15|TRBJ2-7|TRBV9|TRBD1
CASSVAGTDFYEQYF
TGTGCCAGCAGCGTAGCAGGGACAGACTTCTACGAGCAGTACTTC
>.|15|TRBJ1-1|TRBV7-9|.
CASSLGWVLNTEAFF
TGTGCCAGCAGCTTAGGTTGGGTTTTGAACACTGAAGCTTTCTTT
>once|13|TRBJ2-3|TRBV2|.
CASTPGGTDTQYF
TGTGCCAGCACACCTGGAGGCACAGATACGCAGTATTTT
>many|16|TRBJ1-6|TRBV6-6|.
CASSYSNTPGGSPLHF
TGTGCCAGCAGTTACTCGAACACTCCGGGGGGTTCACCCCTCCACTTT
>many|11|TRBJ1-2|TRBV29-1|.
CSVEDRGGYTF
TGCAGCGTTGAAGATCGGGGCGGCTACACCTTC
>.|14|TRBJ2-7|TRBV9|TRBD2
CVSSVTSGGYEQYF
TGTGTCAGCAGCGTGACTAGCGGGGGCTACGAGCAGTACTTC
>.|15|TRBJ2-6|TRBV7-7|.
CASSPGVSGANVLTF
TGTGCCAGCAGCCCCGGGGTATCTGGGGCCAACGTCCTGACTTTC
>few|14|TRBJ2-4|TRBV11-1|TRBD2
CASSQSGRKNIQYF
TGTGCCAGCAGCCAAAGCGGGAGAAAAAACATTCAGTACTTC
>.|15|TRBJ2-7|TRBV5-5|.
CASSLIGGQGYEQYF
TGTGCCAGCAGCTTGATTGGTGGGCAGGGCTACGAGCAGTACTTC
>many|16|TRBJ1-6|TRBV14|.
CASSQGVSSYNSPLHF
TGTGCCAGCAGCCAAGGGGTTAGCTCCTATAATTCACCCCTCCACTTT
>.|15|TRBJ1-5|TRBV25-1|TRBD1
CASSYGTGDFQPQHF
TGTGCCAGCAGTTACGGGACAGGGGATTTCCAGCCCCAGCATTTT
>once|14|TRBJ1-6|TRBV5-5|TRBD1
CASSLVQDRSPLHF
TGTGCCAGCAGCTTGGTGCAGGACAGGTCACCCCTCCACTTT
>.|13|TRBJ2-7|TRBV7-9|.
CASSLGSGHEQYF
TGTGCCAGCAGCTTGGGCTCGGGCCACGAGCAGTACTTC
>.|14|TRBJ1-2|TRBV7-9|.
CASSHGNLNYGYTF
TGTGCCAGCAGCCACGGGAACCTTAACTATGGCTACACCTTC
>.|13|TRBJ2-3|TRBV24-1|.
CATSLTARDTQYF
TGTGCCACCAGTTTGACCGCGAGAGATACGCAGTATTTT
>.|15|TRBJ1-5|TRBV19|.
CASSIVRRGNQPQHF
TGTGCCAGTAGTATAGTCAGAAGGGGCAATCAGCCCCAGCATTTT
>.|15|TRBJ2-3|TRBV24-1|TRBD1
CATSDPDRESDTQYF
TGTGCCACCAGTGACCCCGACAGGGAATCAGATACGCAGTATTTT
>.|16|TRBJ2-2|TRBV5-1|.
CASSSFTRIDSGELFF
TGCGCCAGCAGCTCTTTCACTAGGATCGACTCCGGGGAGCTGTTTTTT
>.|15|TRBJ1-4|TRBV24-1|.
CATSEGTEFNEKLFF
TGTGCCACCAGTGAGGGGACTGAATTCAATGAAAAACTGTTTTTT
>.|14|TRBJ2-7|TRBV2|TRBD2
CASIGLVGPYEQYF
TGTGCCAGCATTGGACTAGTCGGTCCCTACGAGCAGTACTTC
>.|14|TRBJ1-1|TRBV11-3|.
CASGSTKRDTEAFF
TGTGCCAGCGGTTCAACCAAACGGGACACTGAAGCTTTCTTT
>.|15|TRBJ2-5|TRBV7-2|TRBD1
CASSLAWGQEETQYF
TGTGCCAGCAGCTTAGCGTGGGGACAGGAAGAGACCCAGTACTTC
>.|14|TRBJ1-2|TRBV11-2|TRBD1
CASSLTGASRGYTF
TGTGCCAGCAGTTTGACAGGGGCGTCGCGTGGCTACACCTTC
>.|14|TRBJ1-1|TRBV10-3|.
CAISEAGRDYEAFF
TGTGCCATCAGTGAGGCGGGCAGGGACTACGAAGCTTTCTTT
>.|13|TRBJ2-7|TRBV20-1|.
CSANRQASGEQYF
TGCAGTGCTAACAGACAGGCTTCCGGCGAGCAGTACTTC
>.|17|TRBJ2-3|TRBV2|TRBD2
CASSEFVGTSMQDTQYF
TGTGCCAGCAGTGAATTTGTCGGGACTAGCATGCAAGATACGCAGTATTTT
>.|11|TRBJ2-7|TRBV28|.
CASSPLNEQYF
TGTGCCAGCAGTCCACTAAACGAGCAGTACTTC
>many|15|TRBJ2-1|TRBV7-9|TRBD2
CASSLGGLGSDEQFF
TGTGCCAGCAGCTTAGGGGGACTAGGATCTGATGAGCAGTTCTTC
>few|13|TRBJ2-5|TRBV27|.
CASSLSGQETQYF
TGTGCTAGCAGTTTATCTGGGCAAGAGACCCAGTACTTC
>.|11|TRBJ2-7|TRBV5-1|.
CASSSSWEQYF
TGCGCCAGCAGCTCCTCCTGGGAGCAGTACTTC
>many|14|TRBJ1-1|TRBV4-3|.
CASSQDPVYTEAFF
TGCGCCAGCAGCCAAGACCCGGTCTACACTGAAGCTTTCTTT
>.|13|TRBJ2-6|TRBV25-1|.
CASSLGGANVLTF
TGTGCCAGCAGTCTCGGTGGGGCCAACGTCCTGACTTTC
>.|11|TRBJ2-1|TRBV19|.
CASSLLREQFF
TGTGCCAGTAGTCTCCTGAGGGAGCAGTTCTTC
>many|16|TRBJ2-3|TRBV5-1|.
CASRPGSGWSTDTQYF
TGCGCCAGCAGACCTGGTAGCGGATGGAGCACAGATACGCAGTATTTT
>.|11|TRBJ1-2|TRBV10-3|.
CAISDNYGYTF
TGTGCCATCAGTGACAACTATGGCTACACCTTC
>.|13|TRBJ2-1|TRBV15|.
CATSTRQDNEQFF
TGTGCCACCAGCACGAGGCAAGACAATGAGCAGTTCTTC
>.|12|TRBJ2-7|TRBV2|.
CAAGRGRDEQYF
TGTGCCGCGGGCCGGGGGCGAGATGAGCAGTACTTC
>many|13|TRBJ2-1|TRBV12-3/TRBV12-4|.
CASSFGGRDEQFF
TGTGCCAGCAGTTTTGGGGGCCGCGATGAGCAGTTCTTC
>.|13|TRBJ2-7|TRBV6-1|.
CASSEAVGYERYF
TGTGCCAGCAGTGAGGCTGTGGGCTACGAGCGGTACTTC
>.|15|TRBJ1-1|TRBV19|TRBD1
CASSRTGARNTEAFF
TGTGCCAGTAGTCGGACAGGGGCGCGGAACACTGAAGCTTTCTTT
>.|18|TRBJ1-2|TRBV27|TRBD1
CASSFGSIPGQGNYGYTF
TGTGCCAGCAGTTTTGGATCAATACCGGGACAGGGAAACTATGGCTACACCTTC
>.|16|TRBJ2-7|TRBV5-4|TRBD1
CASSSTYGTEAYEQYF
TGTGCCAGCAGCTCAACGTACGGGACAGAGGCCTACGAGCAGTACTTC
>.|13|TRBJ2-7|TRBV24-1|TRBD2
CATSDTGTNEQYF
TGTGCCACCAGTGACACCGGGACTAACGAGCAGTACTTC
>.|15|TRBJ1-6|TRBV20-1|TRBD1
CSARDQGGYNSPLHF
TGCAGTGCTAGAGATCAGGGGGGATATAATTCACCCCTCCACTTT
>many|11|TRBJ1-1|TRBV6-1|.
CASRKGTEAFF
TGTGCCAGCAGGAAGGGGACTGAAGCTTTCTTT
>.|11|TRBJ2-7|TRBV15|.
CATSPGYEQYF
TGTGCCACCAGCCCAGGCTACGAGCAGTACTTC
>.|13|TRBJ2-3|TRBV15|.
CATSPTSTDTQYF
TGTGCCACCAGTCCTACGTCAACAGATACGCAGTATTTT